Each of the 4 T cell receptor beta chains below was sequenced from the same sample in a study of PD-L1 blockade in urothelial cancer. Time point described: peripheral blood 6 weeks after treatment start. Clones were sequenced by immunoSEQ multiplex PCR, and TCRdb holds only the in-frame ones, with some missing. The sample shows about 130,000 clones, roughly 83% of them seen only once. The sequencing here drew on PBMCs, taken around atezolizumab (anti-PD-L1) treatment. Receptors originate from a man between 45 and 60 years old with urothelial cancer.

The chain employs TRBV30 and TRBJ2-1; weak D call: TRBD2 (5 bases). Between the trimmed V and J ends, which lost 2 bases and 16 bases, there was a span of 21 bases. Germline CDR1 reads GTSNPN; CDR2 reads SVGIG (reference sequence). The CDR3 has 13 amino acids. The CDR3 DNA reads as TGTGCCTGGAGTCAAAGCGGTAGTCTAATTCAATTCTTC. This codes for CAWSQSGSLIQFF.

V usage is TRBV19 and J usage is TRBJ2-3, with 7 bases lining up with TRBD1. Trimming removed 4 bases from V and 4 bases from J; junction bases left unmatched: 5. CDR1 and CDR2 from the germline V gene are LNHDA and SQIVND (reference sequence). The CDR3 loop spans 14 amino acids. The CDR3 is CASSTRDSADTQYF. Here the CDR3 DNA reads TGTGCCAGTAGTACCCGGGACAGCGCAGATACGCAGTATTTT.

The J gene is TRBJ2-1, the V gene TRBV9, with D unresolved. Trimming cost V 0 bases and J 10 bases, with 11 bases left between them. Germline values: CDR1 SGDLS, CDR2 YYNGEE. The length of the CDR3 is 13 residues. DNA for the CDR3: TGTGCCAGCAGCGTAGGAGTTGCCGCCGAGCAGTTCTTC. It is translated as CASSVGVAAEQFF.

This clone occurred once. The chain has TRBV11-3 and TRBJ2-2, with D perhaps matching TRBD2 (7 bases). CDR3 length: 15 amino acids. CDR1 is SGHNT, CDR2 YENEEA, per germline. V lost 5 bases to trimming and J lost 4 bases, with 14 bases between them. Here the CDR3 reads CASSGRGGSTGELFF. CDR3 in DNA: TGTGCCAGCAGCGGGAGGGGGGGGAGCACCGGGGAGCTGTTTTTT.